The 25 T cell receptor beta chains below all came from one sample that was sequenced in a study of blood T cell repertoires in COVID-19. Libraries were prepared by immunoSEQ multiplex PCR; TCRdb keeps only in-frame clonotypes and omits some of them. The sample has about 76,000 clones; roughly 88% are singletons. Sequences were obtained from peripheral blood. All receptors derive from a woman between 45 and 65 years old in a cohort sampled during active COVID-19.

The chain is built from TRBV27 and TRBJ2-7; 10 nucleotides align to TRBD2. The V gene's germline CDR1 is MNHEY and CDR2 SMNVEV (reference sequence). V lost 5 bases to trimming and J lost 2 bases; unmatched junction nucleotides: 6. The CDR3 totals 15 residues. The CDR3 reads CASSKRTSGPYEQYF. As DNA, the CDR3 is TGTGCCAGCAGTAAGAGGACTAGCGGACCCTACGAGCAGTACTTC.

CDR3 sequence reads: CASSPRGPGNNSPLHF. Written as DNA, the CDR3 is TGTGCCAGCAGCCCGAGGGGGCCAGGCAATAATTCACCCCTCCACTTT. The chain couples TRBV7-2 to TRBJ1-6; 7 nucleotides line up with TRBD1. The ends lost 5 bases at V and 5 bases at J; junction bases unmatched: 9. Germline-derived CDR1 and CDR2 are SGHTA and FQGNSA. The CDR3 is made up of 16 amino acids.

The chain employs TRBV18 and TRBJ1-1, with a tentative D call TRBD1 (5 bases). Germline V CDR1 and CDR2: KGHSH, LQKENI. V shed 6 bases and J shed 2 bases, with 13 bases lying between them. CDR3 size: 14 residues. CDR3 bases: TGTGCCAGCTCTCCAGGCGGACACAACACTGAAGCTTTCTTT. Protein: CASSPGGHNTEAFF.

In its sample, this clone was seen once. The V gene is TRBV29-1, the J gene TRBJ2-7; 8 nucleotides match TRBD1. V shed 4 bases and J 4 bases; nucleotides not matched to a gene: 3. The CDR3 sequence is 12 residues long. Germline CDR1 and CDR2: SQVTM and ANQGSEA. The CDR3 protein is CSVGQGQYEQYF. The CDR3 DNA follows: TGCAGCGTTGGACAGGGGCAGTACGAGCAGTACTTC.

The chain links TRBV27 to TRBJ2-1; D is perhaps TRBD2 (6 bases). Germline V CDR1 and CDR2: MNHEY, SMNVEV (reference sequence). CDR3 length: 16 residues. V was trimmed by 2 bases and J by 1 base, leaving 12 bases between them. CDR3 in amino acids: CASSLRLALSYNEQFF. CDR3 in DNA: TGTGCCAGCAGTTTAAGGCTAGCGTTATCCTACAATGAGCAGTTCTTC.

The rearrangement links TRBV28 to TRBJ1-6; 7 nucleotides agree with TRBD1. V was pared by 9 bases and J by 9 bases, with 11 bases of the junction left unmatched. The V gene's germline CDR1 is MDHEN and CDR2 SYDVKM. This CDR3 has 14 amino acids. CDR3 in DNA: TGTGCCAGTACCGGGACAGACCCGGGTTCACCCCTCCACTTT. Its protein is CASTGTDPGSPLHF.

The chain couples TRBV5-6 to TRBJ1-4; unclear D gene. Germline V gene lookup returns CDR1 SGHDT and CDR2 YYEEEE. This CDR3 is 13 amino acids long. V was shortened by 2 bases and J by 7 bases, with 9 bases between the two germline ends. CDR3 residues: CASSFNSGEKLFF. CDR3 nucleotides: TGTGCCAGCAGCTTTAACTCAGGTGAAAAACTGTTTTTT.

The V gene is TRBV9, the J gene TRBJ2-1, with no clear D. The CDR3 loop spans 14 amino acids. The V and J ends lost 4 bases and 1 base respectively, with 9 bases between them. The V gene's germline CDR1 is SGDLS and CDR2 YYNGEE. The CDR3 nucleotides are TGTGCCAGCAGCCCCCCCATGTCCTACAATGAGCAGTTCTTC. It yields the protein CASSPPMSYNEQFF.

The rearrangement links TRBV15 to TRBJ2-7, with TRBD1 as a possible D gene (6 bases). Germline loops: CDR1 LNHNV, CDR2 YYDKDF (reference sequence). This CDR3 is 14 amino acids long. Trimming removed 5 bases at V and 6 bases at J, with 17 bases between. The CDR3 loop reads CATSPITLGGEQYF. For the CDR3, the DNA is TGTGCCACCAGCCCGATCACTCTAGGGGGCGAGCAGTACTTC. The full variable domain, completed using reference TRBV15 and TRBJ2-7, is DAMVIQNPRYQVTQFGKPVTLSCSQTLNHNVMYWYQQKSSQAPKLLFHYYDKDFNNEADTPDNFQSRRPNTSFCFLDIRSPGLGDTAMYLCATSPITLGGEQYFGPGTRLTVT.

The chain carries TRBV9 and TRBJ2-2; possible D gene TRBD2, 5 bases. The length of the CDR3 is 15 residues. The V end was cut by 4 bases, the J end by 5 bases, with 15 bases between. Germline assignment: CDR1 SGDLS and CDR2 YYNGEE. The CDR3 is CASSPYGSGTGELFF. CDR3 in DNA: TGTGCCAGCAGCCCCTACGGGTCGGGGACCGGGGAGCTGTTTTTT.

This chain connects TRBV19 to TRBJ1-1, with TRBD1 identical over 7 bases. Per germline, CDR1 LNHDA and CDR2 SQIVND (reference sequence). This CDR3 comprises 12 residues. Losses at the gene ends were 8 bases for V and 1 base for J; bases not matched to a gene: 1. The CDR3 DNA reads as TGTGCCAGTGGGACAGCGAACACTGAAGCTTTCTTT. Translation gives CASGTANTEAFF.

As DNA, the CDR3 is TGCGCCAGCAGCCAAGGCACAGGGGGGGTCGAAAAACTGTTTTTT. As protein: CASSQGTGGVEKLFF. The genes are TRBV4-1 and TRBJ1-4; TRBD1 agrees at 8 bases. The CDR3 consists of 15 residues. V trimming: 1 base; J trimming: 8 bases; junction bases outside the gene matches: 6. Per the germline V gene, CDR1 is MGHRA and CDR2 is YSYEKL.

The chain couples TRBV29-1 to TRBJ2-3, with 12 nucleotides matching TRBD2. The CDR3 runs to 16 residues. V dropped 6 bases and J dropped 0; count of bases not matched to a gene: 7. CDR1 and CDR2 (germline): SQVTM, ANQGSEA. The DNA for the CDR3 is TGCAGCGTCCCTAGGACTAGCGGGGCTAGCACAGATACGCAGTATTTT. It translates to CSVPRTSGASTDTQYF.

The CDR3 nucleotides are TGTGCCAGCAGTTCGACTGCTGCGAATTACAATGAGCAGTTCTTC. Translation: CASSSTAANYNEQFF. The V gene is TRBV28, the J gene TRBJ2-1, with no clear D. This CDR3 contains 15 residues. Germline CDR1 is MDHEN and CDR2 is SYDVKM. Trimming pared 4 bases from V and 4 bases from J, leaving 14 bases between.

This clone was recorded only once. CDR3 coding DNA: TGTGCCAGCAGCTACCGACCTGGACAGACCTATGGCTACACCTTC. This codes for CASSYRPGQTYGYTF. The chain has TRBV27 and TRBJ1-2; maybe TRBD1 (6 bases). CDR1 and CDR2 from the germline V gene are MNHEY and SMNVEV (reference sequence). This CDR3 spans 15 amino acids. V dropped 6 bases and J dropped 4 bases, with 18 bases sitting between them.

This clone was found a few times. This chain uses TRBV3-1 (or the pseudogene TRBV3-2) with TRBJ1-1; D gene ambiguous. V was cut by 4 bases and J by 6 bases, with 12 bases left in between. Per the germline V gene, CDR1 is LGHDT and CDR2 is YNNKEL (reference sequence). The CDR3 is made up of 13 amino acids. In nucleotides, the CDR3 is TGTGCCAGCAGCCGTCACATTCAGGCTGAAGCTTTCTTT. The encoded protein is CASSRHIQAEAFF.

The chain is built from TRBV2 and TRBJ2-7; TRBD1 matches at 7 bases. The CDR3 is 15 amino acids. Germline V gene sequence: CDR1 SNHLY, CDR2 FYNNEI. J gave up 4 bases and V 5 bases, and 11 bases lay outside the gene matches. The CDR3 DNA follows: TGTGCCAGCAGTTCCGAACAGGGGAGTGAGTACGAGCAGTACTTC. This translates into CASSSEQGSEYEQYF.

The J gene is TRBJ2-1, the V gene TRBV7-3; D perhaps matches TRBD2 (6 bases). This CDR3 contains 15 residues. V lost 2 bases, J lost 7 bases, and 15 bases lay in between. Germline CDR1 and CDR2: SGHTA and FQGTGA. CDR3 region: CASSLLASEGNEQFF. The CDR3 bases are TGTGCCAGCAGCTTATTGGCTAGCGAGGGGAATGAGCAGTTCTTC.

This chain connects TRBV19 to TRBJ2-1; D is possibly TRBD1 (6 bases). V dropped 6 bases and J dropped 5 bases, with 17 bases sitting between them. Looked up from germline, CDR1 is LNHDA and CDR2 is SQIVND (reference sequence). This CDR3 comprises 15 residues. This CDR3 reads CASSLGNRAHNEQFF. CDR3 DNA: TGTGCCAGTAGCCTAGGGAACAGGGCCCACAATGAGCAGTTCTTC. The full variable domain, rest sourced from reference TRBV19 and TRBJ2-1, is DGGITQSPKYLFRKEGQNVTLSCEQNLNHDAMYWYRQDPGQGLRLIYYSQIVNDFQKGDIAEGYSVSREKKESFPLTVTSAQKNPTAFYLCASSLGNRAHNEQFFGPGTRLTVL.

The table lists this clone with a few counts. The V call is TRBV12-5, the J call TRBJ2-7; D uncertain. Trimming took 3 bases from V and 3 from J, leaving 6 bases between them. The germline CDR1 and CDR2 sequences are LGHNT and FRNRAP. There are 12 residues in the CDR3. This chain's CDR3 is CASGFGDYEQYF. The CDR3 nucleotides read TGTGCTAGTGGTTTTGGAGACTACGAGCAGTACTTC.

The V gene is TRBV28, the J gene TRBJ1-1, with 9 nucleotides matching TRBD1. The trim removed 6 bases at V and 4 bases at J, leaving 6 bases unmatched. The germline CDR1 and CDR2 sequences are MDHEN and SYDVKM. CDR3 length: 14 amino acids. Here the CDR3 reads CASSPGQGITEAFF. CDR3 DNA: TGTGCCAGCAGCCCCGGACAGGGGATCACTGAAGCTTTCTTT. The full variable domain, its missing parts supplied by reference TRBV28 and TRBJ1-1, is DVKVTQSSRYLVKRTGEKVFLECVQDMDHENMFWYRQDPGLGLRLIYFSYDVKMKEKGDIPEGYSVSREKKERFSLILESASTNQTSMYLCASSPGQGITEAFFGQGTRLTVV.

This chain joins TRBV27 and TRBJ1-2; D remains ambiguous. Per the germline V gene, CDR1 is MNHEY and CDR2 is SMNVEV (reference sequence). CDR3 size: 16 residues. The V end was cut by 6 bases, the J end by 4 bases, with 21 bases between. The chain's CDR3 is CASRSRAGGGSYGYTF. The CDR3 DNA reads as TGTGCCAGCAGGTCACGGGCAGGTGGAGGTAGCTATGGCTACACCTTC.

The rearrangement joins TRBV5-1 to TRBJ2-1, with D possibly TRBD2 on 6 matching bases. Trimming took off 4 bases at V and 3 bases at J, with 14 bases between the two ends. The CDR3 sequence is 15 residues long. Germline values: CDR1 SGHRS, CDR2 YFSETQ. The CDR3 coding sequence is TGCGCCAGCAGCCCCGGGACTCCCATCTACAATGAGCAGTTCTTC. Residues: CASSPGTPIYNEQFF.

This sequence joins TRBV5-5 and TRBJ2-5; D is perhaps TRBD1 (6 bases). The CDR3 extends over 15 amino acids. V lost 3 bases and J lost 5, with 17 bases in between. The germline gives CDR1 SGHKS, CDR2 YYEKEE (reference sequence). This CDR3 reads CASSSGDNFPETQYF. DNA for the CDR3: TGTGCCAGCAGCTCAGGGGACAACTTCCCGGAGACCCAGTACTTC. The complete variable domain, with remaining parts taken from reference TRBV5-5 and TRBJ2-5, reads DAGVTQSPTHLIKTRGQQVTLRCSPISGHKSVSWYQQVLGQGPQFIFQYYEKEERGRGNFPDRFSARQFPNYSSELNVNALLLGDSALYLCASSSGDNFPETQYFGPGTRLLVL.

The rearrangement links TRBV7-3 to TRBJ2-1; TRBD1 might be the D (6 bases). Germline-derived CDR1 and CDR2 are SGHTA and FQGTGA. With 1 base removed from V and 8 bases from J, the gap between germline ends came to 12 bases. This CDR3 is 14 amino acids long. The CDR3 loop reads CASSLIRGSDEQFF. Here the CDR3 DNA reads TGTGCCAGCAGCTTAATCAGGGGAAGCGATGAGCAGTTCTTC.